This entry concerns a single T cell receptor (beta chain). Antigen unknown. V lost 3 bases and J 0 bases, leaving 24 bases between the germline ends. The CDR3 spans 21 residues. From germline, CDR1 is LNHDA and CDR2 SQIVND (reference sequence). This entry is derived from a study of T cell responses to AZD1222 COVID-19 vaccine. Study observations and caveats: Spike-specific TCR breadth and depth both grew after two AZD1222 doses. Only a handful of people who got AZD1222 tested seropositive at baseline. Dominant CD4 TCR responses targeted spike regions 160-218 and 743-854. In the spike-specific TCR repertoire, nearly half reportedly target unmutated variant regions.

Sequencing used immunoSEQ multiplex PCR; TCRdb keeps in-frame clones, though not all of them. This repertoire shows about 130,000 clones, around 93% found once; its top ten account for more than 3%. The clonotype originates from an adult who received the AZD1222 COVID-19 vaccine. V and J are TRBV19 and TRBJ1-6; D not certain. Sequencing used peripheral blood, obtained 28 days after the second AZD1222 dose. This CDR3 is CASSIYFGVGSWSSYNSPLHF. The DNA for the CDR3 is TGTGCCAGTAGTATCTATTTTGGGGTCGGCTCGTGGAGCTCCTATAATTCACCCCTCCACTTT.